These 31 T cell receptor beta chains were sequenced from one sample in a study of OX40 agonist ivuxolimab in advanced cancers. TCRdb keeps only in-frame clones here, not all; method: immunoSEQ multiplex PCR. The table records about 120,000 clones, just under 95% of them present only once. This sample comprised CD4+ or CD8+ T cells sorted from blood, obtained in a trial of the OX40 agonist ivuxolimab. Receptors originate from an adult with an advanced solid tumor such as melanoma, head and neck, liver or kidney cancer.

On this clone: A junction boundary mismatches the germline segment, possibly from a read error. The rearrangement joins TRBV6-6 to TRBJ2-6; unclear D gene. The CDR3 runs 13 residues. Germline V gene lookup returns CDR1 MNHNY and CDR2 SVGAGI (reference sequence). The CDR3, as DNA: TGTGCCAGCAGTGACTCTGGGGCCAACGTCCTGACTTTC. Amino acid sequence: CASSDSGANVLTF.

This chain links TRBV14 with TRBJ1-2; 7 bases line up with TRBD1. V was clipped by 4 bases and J by 4 bases; unmatched bases: 0. In germline, CDR1 is SGHDN, CDR2 FVKESK. The CDR3 is 12 residues long. The CDR3 nucleotides are TGTGCCAGCAGCCGGGACAGCTATGGCTACACCTTC. Amino acid sequence: CASSRDSYGYTF.

V usage is TRBV5-4 and J usage is TRBJ2-7; D may correspond to TRBD1 or TRBD2 (6 bases each). Germline CDR1 SGHNT, CDR2 YYREEE (reference sequence). The CDR3 spans 14 residues. Between the trimmed V and J ends, which lost 2 bases and 2 bases, there was a span of 11 bases. CDR3 protein: CASSLRGETYEQYF. CDR3 DNA sequence: TGTGCCAGCAGCTTAAGGGGGGAGACCTACGAGCAGTACTTC. The full variable domain, with the rest looked up from reference TRBV5-4 and TRBJ2-7, is ETGVTQSPTHLIKTRGQQVTLRCSSQSGHNTVSWYQQALGQGPQFIFQYYREEENGRGNFPPRFSGLQFPNYSSELNVNALELDDSALYLCASSLRGETYEQYFGPGTRLTVT.

The chain is built from TRBV14 and TRBJ1-4; D remains ambiguous. V was shortened by 0 bases and J by 11 bases, with 16 bases between the two germline ends. The germline V gene has CDR1 SGHDN and CDR2 FVKESK. The CDR3 consists of 15 residues. The DNA for the CDR3 is TGTGCCAGCAGCCAAGACCTTTCACGGGTGGGGAAACTGTTTTTT. This encodes CASSQDLSRVGKLFF.

The CDR3 here is CATSYGSGRAPPPFF. CDR3 sequence (DNA): TGTGCCACCAGCTATGGTAGCGGGAGGGCTCCCCCCCCGTTCTTC. The V call is TRBV15, the J call TRBJ2-1; 11 bases fit TRBD2. The CDR3 contains 15 residues. The V gene's germline CDR1 is LNHNV and CDR2 YYDKDF (reference sequence). V gave up 5 bases and J gave up 15 bases; unmatched junction bases: 15.

The chain couples TRBV7-3 to TRBJ1-1; the D is unclear. The length of the CDR3 is 13 residues. V gave up 1 base and J gave up 4 bases, with 7 bases separating them. CDR1 SGHTA and CDR2 FQGTGA come from the germline V gene. CDR3 residues: CASSLSGATEAFF. CDR3 coding DNA: TGTGCCAGCAGCTTAAGTGGTGCCACTGAAGCTTTCTTT.

The V call is TRBV6-5, the J call TRBJ1-6; D is uncertain. CDR3 size: 13 residues. The ends were cut back, 8 bases at V and 5 bases at J, with 10 bases in the middle. Germline V gives CDR1 MNHEY, CDR2 SVGAGI. In DNA form, the CDR3 reads TGTGCCAGCCGGACTGACGATAATTCACCCCTCCACTTT. Protein product: CASRTDDNSPLHF.

V and J are TRBV10-3 and TRBJ1-3; tentatively, D is TRBD1 (5 bases). The germline V and J ends were trimmed by 0 bases and 4 bases, with 19 bases remaining between them. This CDR3 contains 18 residues. CDR1 ENHRY and CDR2 SYGVKD come from the germline V gene. CDR3 DNA sequence: TGTGCCATCAGTGAGTCTTTACAGGCTCGCAGAGCGGGAAACACCATATATTTT. Translating gives CAISESLQARRAGNTIYF.

This sequence joins TRBV28 and TRBJ2-5; D may match TRBD1 or TRBD2 (6 bases each). Germline CDR1 is MDHEN and CDR2 is SYDVKM. V lost 3 bases and J lost 5, with 16 bases in between. The CDR3 runs 15 residues. CDR3 bases: TGTGCCAGCAGTTTTATTAGGGGGGCGGCGGAGACCCAGTACTTC. This codes for CASSFIRGAAETQYF.

The V gene is TRBV5-1, the J gene TRBJ2-2; weak D call: TRBD1 (5 bases). V was clipped by 0 bases and J by 3 bases, with 9 bases between them. In germline, CDR1 is SGHRS, CDR2 YFSETQ. CDR3 length: 15 residues. The CDR3 coding sequence is TGCGCCAGCAGCTTGGCCCTAGGGGACACCGGGGAGCTGTTTTTT. This gives the protein CASSLALGDTGELFF.

This chain uses TRBV7-7 with TRBJ2-1; 7 bases align to TRBD2. Looked up from germline, CDR1 is SSHAT and CDR2 is FNYEAQ (reference sequence). CDR3 length: 14 amino acids. V was clipped by 9 bases and J by 7 bases; unmatched bases: 12. Here the CDR3 reads CARRRTRGSNEQFF. The CDR3 DNA reads as TGTGCCAGGCGACGGACTAGAGGGTCGAATGAGCAGTTCTTC.

The chain uses TRBV7-2 and TRBJ2-5; D is ambiguous. V lost 2 bases to trimming and J lost 1 base, with 8 bases between them. Per the germline V gene, CDR1 is SGHTA and CDR2 is FQGNSA. This CDR3 spans 14 amino acids. CDR3 coding DNA: TGTGCCAGCAGCTTATCTTTCTTCCAAGAGACCCAGTACTTC. Amino acids: CASSLSFFQETQYF.

This clone was counted only a few times. V and J are TRBV27 and TRBJ2-4, with 10 bases aligning to TRBD1. V dropped 7 bases and J dropped 4; count of bases not matched to a gene: 13. This CDR3 region has 17 residues. Germline values: CDR1 MNHEY, CDR2 SMNVEV (reference sequence). The CDR3 DNA reads as TGTGCCAGCACCTCTTCCGGGACAGGGGCCTTAAAAAACATTCAGTACTTC. Its protein is CASTSSGTGALKNIQYF.

The chain uses TRBV9 and TRBJ1-2, with 9 nucleotides matching TRBD1. This CDR3 is 15 amino acids long. Germline V gene data show CDR1 as SGDLS and CDR2 as YYNGEE. The J segment lost 2 bases and the V segment lost 3 bases, leaving 5 bases of the junction unmatched. The CDR3 protein is CASSDYRGLNYGYTF. In nucleotides, the CDR3 is TGTGCCAGCAGCGATTACAGGGGGCTGAACTATGGCTACACCTTC.

The chain carries TRBV9 and TRBJ2-1; the match to TRBD2 covers 13 bases. This CDR3 comprises 16 residues. In germline, CDR1 is SGDLS, CDR2 YYNGEE. V shed 4 bases, J shed 5 bases, and the junction held 6 bases outside the gene matches. CDR3 DNA: TGTGCCAGCAGCCTCACCGGGACTAGCGGGGACAATGAGCAGTTCTTC. Residues: CASSLTGTSGDNEQFF.

This clone was picked up a small number of times. The CDR3 spells CASNRETSSGNTIYF. The CDR3 nucleotides read TGTGCCAGCAACCGGGAGACAAGCTCTGGAAACACCATATATTTT. This rearrangement joins TRBV2 to TRBJ1-3; D is ambiguous. CDR3 size: 15 residues. Germline V lookup: CDR1 SNHLY, CDR2 FYNNEI. V was pared by 7 bases and J by 0 bases, with 13 bases between.

The chain recombines TRBV7-9 with TRBJ2-6, with 7 bases fitting TRBD1. Germline CDR1 is SEHNR and CDR2 is FQNEAQ (reference sequence). V lost 4 bases and J lost 0; bases outside the gene matches: 3. The CDR3 has 16 amino acids. The CDR3 region has the DNA TGTGCCAGCAGCTATGACAGGGTCTCTGGGGCCAACGTCCTGACTTTC. It specifies CASSYDRVSGANVLTF. Variable domain in full (rest from reference TRBV7-9 and TRBJ2-6): DTGVSQNPRHKITKRGQNVTFRCDPISEHNRLYWYRQTLGQGPEFLTYFQNEAQLEKSRLLSDRFSAERPKGSFSTLEIQRTEQGDSAMYLCASSYDRVSGANVLTFGAGSRLTVL.

The chain employs TRBV9 and TRBJ2-3; a weak D match, TRBD2 (5 bases). Trimming removed 4 bases from V and 3 bases from J, with 15 bases in between. The CDR3 covers 15 residues. The germline gives CDR1 SGDLS, CDR2 YYNGEE. The chain's CDR3 is CASSSFNSGTDTQYF. For the CDR3, the DNA is TGTGCCAGCAGCTCCTTTAATTCGGGAACAGATACGCAGTATTTT.

The chain recombines TRBV7-2 with TRBJ2-7, with 10 positions matching TRBD1. Germline CDR1 reads SGHTA; CDR2 reads FQGNSA. This CDR3 region has 14 residues. J was trimmed by 2 bases and V by 7 bases; bases with no gene match: 5. CDR3 bases: TGTGCCAGCATGGACAGGGGGGGCCCCTACGAGCAGTACTTC. It specifies CASMDRGGPYEQYF.

This clone was seen once. The rearrangement uses TRBV28 and TRBJ2-7; D is undetermined. This CDR3 region has 13 residues. The germline gives CDR1 MDHEN, CDR2 SYDVKM. Trimming removed 7 bases from V and 5 bases from J, with 15 bases in between. CDR3 in amino acids: CASTYRHNHEQYF. The DNA for the CDR3 is TGTGCCAGCACCTATCGGCATAACCACGAGCAGTACTTC.

This clone was seen a single time. This sequence joins TRBV5-1 and TRBJ2-1; D may be TRBD2 (5 bases). V was trimmed by 3 bases and J by 6 bases, leaving 13 bases between them. CDR1 and CDR2 from the germline V gene are SGHRS and YFSETQ. This CDR3 spans 14 amino acids. The CDR3 sequence: CASSYLAPANEQFF. The CDR3 region has the DNA TGCGCCAGCAGCTACTTAGCGCCGGCCAATGAGCAGTTCTTC. Together with reference TRBV5-1 and TRBJ2-1, the CDR3 gives the full variable domain: KAGVTQTPRYLIKTRGQQVTLSCSPISGHRSVSWYQQTPGQGLQFLFEYFSETQRNKGNFPGRFSGRQFSNSRSEMNVSTLELGDSALYLCASSYLAPANEQFFGPGTRLTVL.

The chain links TRBV5-1 to TRBJ1-1, with 7 positions matching TRBD1. The germline CDR1 and CDR2 sequences are SGHRS and YFSETQ. The CDR3 has 13 amino acids. Germline trimming cut 4 bases from V and 3 bases from J; bases unmatched to any gene: 3. The CDR3 region has the DNA TGCGCCAGCAGCCACGACAGGGACACTGAAGCTTTCTTT. It codes for CASSHDRDTEAFF. The entire variable domain, with the rest obtained from reference TRBV5-1 and TRBJ1-1, is as follows: KAGVTQTPRYLIKTRGQQVTLSCSPISGHRSVSWYQQTPGQGLQFLFEYFSETQRNKGNFPGRFSGRQFSNSRSEMNVSTLELGDSALYLCASSHDRDTEAFFGQGTRLTVV.

The chain joins TRBV28 to TRBJ2-1, with 11 positions matching TRBD1. Germline-derived CDR1 and CDR2 are MDHEN and SYDVKM. V lost 8 bases and J lost 9; bases outside the gene matches: 9. The CDR3 has 14 amino acids. CDR3 sequence reads: CASVGTGGGREQFF. CDR3 DNA: TGTGCCAGCGTTGGGACAGGGGGAGGTCGTGAGCAGTTCTTC.

This chain joins TRBV6-6 and TRBJ2-2; 8 nucleotides match TRBD2. Germline CDR1 and CDR2: MNHNY and SVGAGI (reference sequence). With V trimmed by 7 bases and J by 10 bases, 8 bases remained unmatched. The CDR3 sequence is 13 residues long. The CDR3 here is CASIYGGAEELFF. The CDR3, as DNA: TGTGCCAGCATCTACGGGGGGGCGGAGGAGCTGTTTTTT.

The chain is built from TRBV9 and TRBJ2-1; the match to TRBD2 covers 8 bases. The V and J ends lost 4 bases and 8 bases, in that order; junction bases with no gene match: 11. This CDR3 contains 15 residues. Germline V gene lookup returns CDR1 SGDLS and CDR2 YYNGEE. The CDR3: CASSTTGTSGHEQFF. For the CDR3, the DNA is TGTGCCAGCAGCACCACCGGGACTAGTGGGCATGAGCAGTTCTTC.

The rearrangement uses TRBV19 and TRBJ1-4; TRBD1 is a possible D gene (5 bases). CDR3 size: 16 residues. Between the trimmed V and J ends, which lost 5 bases and 0 bases, there was a span of 13 bases. Germline assignment: CDR1 LNHDA and CDR2 SQIVND (reference sequence). CDR3 sequence: CASSQTQGATNEKLFF. The CDR3 coding sequence is TGTGCCAGTAGTCAAACTCAGGGAGCAACTAATGAAAAACTGTTTTTT.

The chain joins TRBV6-1 to TRBJ1-5, with a weak D call TRBD1 (5 bases). Germline values: CDR1 MNHNS, CDR2 SASEGT. Trimming took 1 base from V and 4 from J, leaving 5 bases between them. This CDR3 has 13 amino acids. CDR3 DNA: TGTGCCAGCAGTGAAGAGGGGAATCAGCCCCAGCATTTT. Translated, it gives CASSEEGNQPQHF.

This sequence joins TRBV9 and TRBJ2-2; the match to TRBD2 covers 7 bases. This CDR3 region has 16 residues. Losses at the gene ends were 1 base for V and 3 bases for J; bases not matched to a gene: 6. Germline V gene data show CDR1 as SGDLS and CDR2 as YYNGEE. The CDR3 here is CASSVRRGSDTGELFF. The CDR3, as DNA: TGTGCCAGCAGCGTACGGCGGGGGTCGGACACCGGGGAGCTGTTTTTT.

V is TRBV5-5 and J is TRBJ2-3, with 8 bases matching TRBD2. The CDR3 contains 17 residues. Trimming removed 6 bases from V and 2 bases from J; junction bases left unmatched: 14. Germline lookup yields CDR1 SGHKS and CDR2 YYEKEE (reference sequence). The CDR3 bases are TGTGCCAGCATTCCCTTCTCCCCGGGGGGGTCCACAGATACGCAGTATTTT. It codes for CASIPFSPGGSTDTQYF. Full variable domain (outside the CDR3, taken from reference TRBV5-5 and TRBJ2-3): DAGVTQSPTHLIKTRGQQVTLRCSPISGHKSVSWYQQVLGQGPQFIFQYYEKEERGRGNFPDRFSARQFPNYSSELNVNALLLGDSALYLCASIPFSPGGSTDTQYFGPGTRLTVL.

The chain couples TRBV11-2 to TRBJ2-7, with 12 bases that match TRBD2. The CDR3 has 19 amino acids. V lost 4 bases, J lost 1 base, and 14 bases stayed unmatched. The germline CDR1 and CDR2 sequences are SGHAT and FQNNGV. The CDR3 DNA reads TGTGCCAGCAGCTCCCTAGCGGGGGGGCCTCAGGAGGGATCCTACGAGCAGTACTTC. Residues: CASSSLAGGPQEGSYEQYF. The whole variable domain, filled in from reference TRBV11-2 and TRBJ2-7, reads EAGVAQSPRYKIIEKRQSVAFWCNPISGHATLYWYQQILGQGPKLLIQFQNNGVVDDSQLPKDRFSAERLKGVDSTLKIQPAKLEDSAVYLCASSSLAGGPQEGSYEQYFGPGTRLTVT.

The chain recombines TRBV19 with TRBJ2-2; no definite D call. V dropped 5 bases and J dropped 5 bases, with 9 bases sitting between them. This CDR3 comprises 13 residues. Germline loops: CDR1 LNHDA, CDR2 SQIVND (reference sequence). CDR3 nucleotide sequence: TGTGCCAGTAGTTCCCGATATACCGGGGAGCTGTTTTTT. It specifies CASSSRYTGELFF.